The 26 T cell receptor beta chains below all came from one sample that was sequenced in a study of T cells in Graves' hyperthyroidism and ophthalmopathy. Using RNA transcripts as the source, TCR beta CDR3 regions were amplified. When the TCR CDR3 underwent first-round RT-PCR, the HTBI primer set was used. TCRdb recomputed calls from the multiplex PCR reads with MiXCR, one row per CDR3 protein. This table holds approximately 630,000 distinct CDR3 sequences, 15% to 20% found once. Sequenced: blood. The source of these receptors is a woman in her thirties with Graves' hyperthyroidism.

In its sample, this clonotype was seen many times. This chain connects TRBV12-3 or TRBV12-4 to TRBJ1-1, with 8 positions matching TRBD1. Losses at the gene ends were 6 bases for V and 2 bases for J; bases not matched to a gene: 5. The CDR3 is 14 amino acids. The CDR3: CASSQQGGNTEAFF. The DNA for the CDR3 is TGTGCCAGCAGCCAACAGGGGGGAAACACTGAAGCTTTCTTT.

Many counts were recorded for this clonotype. The rearrangement uses TRBV7-2 and TRBJ2-7; D is unresolved. Germline V lookup: CDR1 SGHTA, CDR2 FQGNSA. The CDR3 length is 12 residues. V lost 5 bases and J lost 6, with 11 bases in between. CDR3 DNA sequence: TGTGCCAGCAGCCGCCTCGGTCGCGAGCAGTACTTC. Protein product: CASSRLGREQYF. Complete variable domain (other parts from reference TRBV7-2 and TRBJ2-7): GAGVSQSPSNKVTEKGKDVELRCDPISGHTALYWYRQSLGQGLEFLIYFQGNSAPDKSGLPSDRFSAERTGGSVSTLTIQRTQQEDSAVYLCASSRLGREQYFGPGTRLTVT.

This clonotype has a handful of counts. The chain combines TRBV29-1 with TRBJ1-4; 12 bases map to TRBD1. Trimming at V came to 4 bases and at J to 11 bases, leaving 5 bases not matched to a gene. This CDR3 region has 13 residues. CDR1 and CDR2 from the germline V gene are SQVTM and ANQGSEA. The CDR3 reads CSVGGQGAQKLFF. In nucleotides, the CDR3 is TGCAGCGTTGGGGGACAGGGGGCGCAGAAACTGTTTTTT.

At least ten counts were recorded for this clonotype. The chain joins TRBV27 to TRBJ2-1; D gene ambiguous. Between the trimmed V and J ends, which lost 6 bases and 4 bases, there was a span of 19 bases. CDR3 length: 16 residues. Germline V gene sequence: CDR1 MNHEY, CDR2 SMNVEV (reference sequence). DNA for the CDR3: TGTGCCAGCAGCCGCTCCGGACCCCCCCTATACAATGAGCAGTTCTTC. It yields the protein CASSRSGPPLYNEQFF.

This clonotype was counted between two and nine times. V usage is TRBV6-2 or TRBV6-3 and J usage is TRBJ2-1; D may be TRBD1 or TRBD2 (5 bases each). Trimming removed 2 bases at V and 7 bases at J, with 15 bases between. The germline V gene encodes CDR1 MNHEY and CDR2 SVGEGT. This CDR3 comprises 15 residues. CDR3: CASSYRGLAGNEQFF. In DNA form, the CDR3 reads TGTGCCAGCAGTTACAGAGGCCTAGCAGGGAATGAGCAGTTCTTC.

This clonotype occurred many times. The chain recombines TRBV30 with TRBJ2-2; unclear D gene. This CDR3 is built from 14 residues. The V end lost 0 bases, the J end lost 1 base, and 6 bases lay between the germline ends. The V gene's germline CDR1 is GTSNPN and CDR2 SVGIG (reference sequence). The CDR3 sequence is CAWSVSGNTGELFF. Written as DNA, the CDR3 is TGTGCCTGGAGTGTATCAGGGAACACCGGGGAGCTGTTTTTT. Combining the CDR3 with reference TRBV30 and TRBJ2-2 gives the whole variable domain SQTIHQWPATLVQPVGSPLSLECTVEGTSNPNLYWYRQAAGRGLQLLFYSVGIGQISSEVPQNLSASRPQDRQFILSSKKLLLSDSGFYLCAWSVSGNTGELFFGEGSRLTVL.

Only a few counts were recorded for this clonotype. The J gene is TRBJ2-2, the V gene TRBV5-1; perhaps TRBD2 as D (6 bases). Trimming shortened V by 3 bases and J by 0 bases, and 12 bases separated the two germline ends. Per germline, CDR1 SGHRS and CDR2 YFSETQ. This CDR3 is built from 16 residues. The CDR3 coding sequence is TGCGCCAGCAGCTCGGGACTGGACTCGAACACCGGGGAGCTGTTTTTT. This encodes CASSSGLDSNTGELFF.

The rearrangement joins TRBV20-1 to TRBJ1-5, with D uncertain. The V gene lost 3 bases and the J gene lost 14 bases, with 14 bases spanning the gap. Germline CDR1 reads DFQATT; CDR2 reads SNEGSKA (reference sequence). This CDR3 is 11 amino acids long. For the CDR3, the DNA is TGCAGTGCTAGGGACGGACGGCCGGAGCATTTT. It specifies CSARDGRPEHF.

The genes are TRBV6-2 or TRBV6-3 and TRBJ2-7; perhaps TRBD1 as D (6 bases). The CDR3 has 13 amino acids. From germline, CDR1 is MNHEY and CDR2 SVGEGT. The V end was cut by 8 bases, the J end by 5 bases, with 16 bases between. The CDR3 loop reads CASGMGHEDEQYF. The CDR3 coding sequence is TGTGCCAGCGGGATGGGACATGAGGACGAGCAGTACTTC.

This clonotype was detected only a few times. This chain connects TRBV20-1 to TRBJ1-6; 12 positions match TRBD1. Germline trimming cut 5 bases from V and 9 bases from J; bases unmatched to any gene: 11. The CDR3 totals 16 residues. Germline loops: CDR1 DFQATT, CDR2 SNEGSKA (reference sequence). CDR3: CSARPGQGARGSPLHF. CDR3 in DNA: TGCAGTGCTCGACCGGGACAGGGGGCGCGGGGTTCACCCCTCCACTTT.

This clonotype was picked up one time. The genes are TRBV19 and TRBJ2-5; 7 positions agree with TRBD1. The CDR3 runs to 13 residues. Germline loops: CDR1 LNHDA, CDR2 SQIVND (reference sequence). V shed 6 bases, J shed 3 bases, and the junction held 4 bases outside the gene matches. The CDR3 DNA is TGTGCCAGTAGCGGGACAGCCAAAGAGACCCAGTACTTC. It specifies CASSGTAKETQYF.

This clonotype was detected a few times. In this CDR3 the conserved last residue, phenylalanine or tryptophan, is missing, so a read error is likely. The gene calls are TRBV2 and TRBJ1-1; D is perhaps TRBD1 (5 bases). The CDR3 spans 14 residues. Germline V gene sequence: CDR1 SNHLY, CDR2 FYNNEI. Trimming took 6 bases from V and 0 from J, leaving 11 bases between them. Here the CDR3 reads CASSADRLNTEAFL. In nucleotides, the CDR3 is TGTGCCAGCAGCGCAGACAGACTGAACACTGAAGCTTTCCTT.

The V gene is TRBV6-1, the J gene TRBJ2-1, with D tentatively TRBD1 (5 bases). CDR1 and CDR2 from the germline V gene are MNHNS and SASEGT. This CDR3 spans 13 amino acids. The V end was cut by 10 bases, the J end by 7 bases, with 17 bases between. CDR3 bases: TGTGCCACCGAAAACAGGTTAGAGAATGAGCAGTTCTTC. Translating gives CATENRLENEQFF.

This clonotype was observed a few times. DNA for the CDR3: TGTGCCAGCAGCCCCAGGACAGGGAATAATGAAAAACTGTTTTTT. Its protein product is CASSPRTGNNEKLFF. The chain links TRBV7-9 to TRBJ1-4; the match to TRBD1 covers 8 bases. Unmatched junction bases numbered 6, after V lost 5 bases and J lost 4 bases. Germline CDR1 is SEHNR and CDR2 is FQNEAQ (reference sequence). The CDR3 is 15 amino acids.

This clonotype was seen many times. J is TRBJ2-7 and V is TRBV2, with 10 bases identical to TRBD1. The V and J ends lost 3 bases and 4 bases, in that order; junction bases with no gene match: 6. Germline assignment: CDR1 SNHLY and CDR2 FYNNEI. This CDR3 has 15 amino acids. CDR3 in amino acids: CASSETPGQGYEQYF. The CDR3 nucleotides are TGTGCCAGCAGTGAGACGCCGGGACAGGGGTACGAGCAGTACTTC.

Turning to this clonotype: A read error is possible here, since a much larger clone lies one base away. The V call is TRBV6-2 or TRBV6-3, the J call TRBJ1-1, with 7 positions matching TRBD1. This CDR3 is built from 14 residues. Germline V CDR1 and CDR2: MNHEY, SVGEGT. V lost 7 bases to trimming and J lost 5 bases; unmatched junction nucleotides: 10. The CDR3 bases are TGTGCCAGCAAACCACCAGGGGGGCATACTGAAGCTTTCTTT. Translated, it gives CASKPPGGHTEAFF.

This clonotype came up many times. The chain carries TRBV28 and TRBJ2-5; 9 nucleotides line up with TRBD1. This CDR3 has 15 amino acids. Germline V CDR1 and CDR2: MDHEN, SYDVKM. J gave up 5 bases and V 5 bases, and 9 bases lay outside the gene matches. CDR3 DNA sequence: TGTGCCAGCAGTGACACAGGGGGCCGCCGCGAGACCCAGTACTTC. Its protein is CASSDTGGRRETQYF.

This clonotype was counted at least ten times. The chain links TRBV6-1 to TRBJ1-1; TRBD1 matches 8 bases. Germline lookup yields CDR1 MNHNS and CDR2 SASEGT. Losses at the gene ends were 5 bases for V and 0 bases for J; bases not matched to a gene: 5. The CDR3 is made up of 15 amino acids. The CDR3 protein is CASSSPGQVNTEAFF. The CDR3 nucleotides are TGTGCCAGCAGTTCCCCGGGACAGGTGAACACTGAAGCTTTCTTT.

The sample holds many counts of this clonotype. V usage is TRBV28 and J usage is TRBJ2-7; weak D call: TRBD2 (7 bases). The CDR3 runs 14 residues. In germline, CDR1 is MDHEN, CDR2 SYDVKM. The ends were cut back, 11 bases at V and 5 bases at J, with 22 bases in the middle. The CDR3, as DNA: TGTGCCTGGGGGGGGGCACAGGGAATTAACGAGCAGTACTTC. It codes for CAWGGAQGINEQYF.

This clonotype appeared many times. The V gene is TRBV19, the J gene TRBJ2-1, with 9 bases aligning to TRBD2. Germline trimming cut 2 bases from V and 5 bases from J; bases unmatched to any gene: 4. This CDR3 has 15 residues. Germline values: CDR1 LNHDA, CDR2 SQIVND (reference sequence). DNA for the CDR3: TGTGCCAGTAGTATACCGACTAGCGGCAACAATGAGCAGTTCTTC. Residues: CASSIPTSGNNEQFF.

This clonotype has a handful of counts. This chain joins TRBV7-9 and TRBJ2-5, with 14 nucleotides matching TRBD2. The CDR3 extends over 16 amino acids. The germline V gene encodes CDR1 SEHNR and CDR2 FQNEAQ (reference sequence). The trim removed 6 bases at V and 3 bases at J, leaving 6 bases unmatched. The CDR3 spells CASSQGLAGEKETQYF. In nucleotides, the CDR3 is TGTGCCAGCAGTCAGGGACTAGCGGGAGAGAAAGAGACCCAGTACTTC. Full variable domain (rest looked up from reference TRBV7-9 and TRBJ2-5): DTGVSQNPRHKITKRGQNVTFRCDPISEHNRLYWYRQTLGQGPEFLTYFQNEAQLEKSRLLSDRFSAERPKGSFSTLEIQRTEQGDSAMYLCASSQGLAGEKETQYFGPGTRLLVL.

This clonotype appeared many times. The chain employs TRBV6-2 or TRBV6-3 and TRBJ2-1, with 8 bases that match TRBD2. The CDR3 totals 14 residues. V trimming: 7 bases; J trimming: 1 base; junction bases outside the gene matches: 3. CDR1 is MNHEY and CDR2 is SVGEGT in the germline V gene. The CDR3 sequence is CASTRGGSYNEQFF. The CDR3 DNA reads TGTGCCAGCACCCGGGGGGGTTCCTACAATGAGCAGTTCTTC.

This clonotype showed up many times. J is TRBJ2-1 and V is TRBV3-2; the D call TRBD1 from the table was never checked on the DNA. TRBV3-2 corresponds to a pseudogene. The CDR3 totals 15 residues. In DNA form, the CDR3 reads TGTGCCAGCAGCCAAGCAGGGACAGGGATTTATGAGCAGTTCTTC. Translated: CASSQAGTGIYEQFF.

This rearrangement joins TRBV20-1 to TRBJ1-2; possibly TRBD1 for D (5 bases). The V gene's germline CDR1 is DFQATT and CDR2 SNEGSKA (reference sequence). V was shortened by 1 base and J by 6 bases, with 12 bases between the two germline ends. The CDR3 has 13 amino acids. The CDR3, as DNA: TGCAGTGCTAGAGCAAATAGGGGTAATGGCTACACCTTC. The encoded protein is CSARANRGNGYTF.

This clonotype has more than one count but fewer than ten. This sequence joins TRBV6-5 and TRBJ1-3, with D unresolved. The V gene lost 0 bases and the J gene lost 3 bases, with 6 bases spanning the gap. Germline CDR1 and CDR2: MNHEY and SVGAGI. The CDR3 length is 14 residues. The CDR3 loop is CASSYSRVGNTIYF. Here the CDR3 DNA reads TGTGCCAGCAGTTACTCGAGAGTTGGAAACACCATATATTTT.

This clonotype has a count of ten or more. The chain joins TRBV15 to TRBJ2-5, with D possibly matching TRBD2 (7 bases). The CDR3 sequence is 14 residues long. The V gene lost 4 bases and the J gene lost 5 bases, with 14 bases spanning the gap. Germline V CDR1 and CDR2: LNHNV, YYDKDF (reference sequence). The CDR3 DNA follows: TGTGCCACCAGCAACCCCGGGGGGCAGGAGACCCAGTACTTC. Residues: CATSNPGGQETQYF.